Listed here are 14 T cell receptor beta chains from one sample, sequenced in a study of preoperative IRX-2 immunotherapy in early breast cancer. Regarding treatment: preoperative locoregional IRX-2 cytokine immunotherapy. TCRdb's copy holds only in-frame clones and misses some; the assay was immunoSEQ multiplex PCR. The sample lists roughly 34,000 clones; roughly nine tenths were seen once. Sequenced material: tumor tissue, taken after IRX-2 immunotherapy. These receptors were taken from a human donor with breast cancer.

This rearrangement joins TRBV6-8 to TRBJ2-6; no definite D call. The CDR3 has 13 residues. Trimming took 6 bases from V and 0 from J, leaving 3 bases between them. Germline lookup yields CDR1 MNHGY and CDR2 SAAAGT. The CDR3 DNA sequence: TGTGCCAGCAGGCCCTCTGGGGCCAACGTCCTGACTTTC. Its translation is CASRPSGANVLTF.

The gene calls are TRBV15 and TRBJ1-3; D unresolved. CDR3 length: 15 amino acids. Germline values: CDR1 LNHNV, CDR2 YYDKDF (reference sequence). V was cut by 0 bases and J by 0 bases, with 6 bases left in between. The CDR3 nucleotides read TGTGCCACCAGCAGAGATCCGGACTCTGGAAACACCATATATTTT. Translating gives CATSRDPDSGNTIYF.

The V and J genes are TRBV6-8 and TRBJ1-1; 10 bases align to TRBD1. The CDR3 contains 13 residues. The V and J ends lost 6 bases and 7 bases, in that order; junction bases with no gene match: 5. Germline-derived CDR1 and CDR2 are MNHGY and SAAAGT. The DNA of the CDR3 is TGTGCCAGCAGCTGGACAGGGGGTGTTGAAGCTTTCTTT. Its protein is CASSWTGGVEAFF.

The CDR3 loop is CASSYEGLMNTEAFF. CDR3 sequence (DNA): TGTGCCAGCAGTTACGAGGGGCTAATGAACACTGAAGCTTTCTTT. The rearrangement joins TRBV6-8 to TRBJ1-1, with TRBD1 as a possible D gene (5 bases). The V gene's germline CDR1 is MNHGY and CDR2 SAAAGT. This CDR3 region has 15 residues. With 2 bases removed from V and 0 bases from J, the gap between germline ends came to 10 bases.

The table lists this clone with a count of one. This sequence joins TRBV30 and TRBJ2-5; D remains ambiguous. V lost 2 bases to trimming and J lost 4 bases, with 11 bases between them. Germline CDR1 and CDR2: GTSNPN and SVGIG (reference sequence). The CDR3 is made up of 13 amino acids. The CDR3 DNA reads TGTGCCTGGAGTAGGGTGATGGGAGAGACCCAGTACTTC. Translation: CAWSRVMGETQYF.

This clone has just a few counts. The chain carries TRBV6-8 and TRBJ1-4; 7 nucleotides agree with TRBD1. Per the germline V gene, CDR1 is MNHGY and CDR2 is SAAAGT. The CDR3 is made up of 15 amino acids. Trimming took 4 bases from V and 7 from J; bases not matched to a gene: 9. The CDR3: CASSSSGQESEKLFF. CDR3 nucleotides: TGTGCCAGCAGTTCCTCCGGACAGGAGAGTGAAAAACTGTTTTTT.

This chain uses TRBV28 with TRBJ2-6; possible D gene TRBD1, 5 bases. Trimming removed 4 bases from V and 2 bases from J, with 9 bases in between. This CDR3 region has 15 residues. Germline assignment: CDR1 MDHEN and CDR2 SYDVKM. CDR3 coding DNA: TGTGCCAGCAGTTCCCCAGGGACTGGGGCCAACGTCCTGACTTTC. Its protein is CASSSPGTGANVLTF.

This chain joins TRBV19 and TRBJ1-5; D is unclear. CDR3 length equals 16 residues. V was cut by 1 base and J by 8 bases, with 18 bases left in between. From germline, CDR1 is LNHDA and CDR2 SQIVND (reference sequence). CDR3 sequence reads: CASSIAHGRYGEPQHF. The CDR3 region has the DNA TGTGCCAGTAGTATAGCCCATGGCAGGTATGGTGAGCCCCAGCATTTT.

The chain combines TRBV7-4 with TRBJ2-7, with TRBD1 matching 10 bases. Trimming at V came to 2 bases and at J to 2 bases, leaving 3 bases not matched to a gene. CDR3 size: 15 residues. From germline, CDR1 is SGHVT and CDR2 SQSDAQ. In DNA, the CDR3 is TGTGCCAGCAGCTTAAGGACAGGGGGTGCCTACGAGCAGTACTTC. This codes for CASSLRTGGAYEQYF.

Here the CDR3 reads CASKLQPGQGGGYEQYF. The CDR3 DNA sequence: TGCGCCAGCAAACTTCAACCGGGACAGGGTGGAGGGTACGAGCAGTACTTC. The chain combines TRBV1 with TRBJ2-7; TRBD1 is the table's D call and was not checked against the DNA. TRBV1 is marked as a pseudogene. The CDR3 is 17 amino acids.

The chain joins TRBV6-8 to TRBJ2-2; 7 bases line up with TRBD1. The CDR3 has 15 residues. CDR1 and CDR2 (germline): MNHGY, SAAAGT. Trimming cost V 5 bases and J 2 bases; bases outside gene matches: 5. The CDR3 reads CASSVRDSNTGELFF. The DNA of the CDR3 is TGTGCCAGCAGTGTCCGGGACAGCAACACCGGGGAGCTGTTTTTT.

The J gene is TRBJ2-5, the V gene TRBV6-8; D not certain. From germline, CDR1 is MNHGY and CDR2 SAAAGT. Trimming removed 8 bases at V and 5 bases at J, with 18 bases between. The CDR3 is made up of 14 amino acids. CDR3 region: CASLVGTPRETQYF. The CDR3 nucleotides read TGTGCCAGCCTAGTTGGCACCCCACGGGAGACCCAGTACTTC.

V gene TRBV19 combines with J gene TRBJ2-1; 10 bases align to TRBD2. Germline-derived CDR1 and CDR2 are LNHDA and SQIVND (reference sequence). The V and J ends lost 7 bases and 9 bases, in that order; junction bases with no gene match: 6. The CDR3 runs to 13 residues. Here the CDR3 DNA reads TGTGCCAGTAAGCGGGAGGGGAGAAGTGAGCAGTTCTTC. It yields the protein CASKREGRSEQFF.

This chain connects TRBV30 to TRBJ1-2; D perhaps matches TRBD1 (5 bases). Germline V gene sequence: CDR1 GTSNPN, CDR2 SVGIG (reference sequence). This CDR3 region has 17 residues. The V end lost 2 bases, the J end lost 1 base, and 20 bases lay between the germline ends. The DNA of the CDR3 is TGTGCCTGGAGTACTTGGGATAGGGGCCGACTTAACTATGGCTACACCTTC. Translating it yields CAWSTWDRGRLNYGYTF.